One and the same sample provided the 7 T cell receptor beta chains below, sequenced in a study of T-cell reconstitution after alpha-beta-depleted transplantation in children (dated by TCRdb to about 2016). Library method: PCR. The reads were generated on an Illumina HiSeq 2500. To normalize quantification of the TCRbeta repertoire, the TCR libraries were built with molecular barcoding that relied on unique molecular identifiers. The public reads were reanalyzed by TCRdb: fastp trimming at Q25, MiXCR alignment, in-frame beta chains only. All rows with the same CDR3 protein become a single entry with the most common DNA and genes. This sample is represented by 400,000 to 500,000 distinct CDR3 sequences; approximately 11% of them were singletons. Together, the top ten hold 4.5% to 7% of the sample. This specimen was PBMCs from the stem cell graft donor, taken from the stem cell graft. These receptors all come from a human donor who donated a stem cell graft to a child with acute myeloid leukemia.

The sample holds a few counts of this clonotype. The V call is TRBV10-3, the J call TRBJ2-7, with D perhaps given as TRBD1 or TRBD2 (5 bases each). The CDR3 loop spans 13 amino acids. Germline CDR1 is ENHRY and CDR2 is SYGVKD. V lost 9 bases and J 7 bases, leaving 19 bases between the germline ends. The CDR3: CAMRWGSCREQYV. Written as DNA, the CDR3 is TGTGCCATGAGGTGGGGGTCCTGTCGGGAGCAGTACGTC.

This clonotype was recorded a few times. The V and J genes are TRBV12-3 or TRBV12-4 and TRBJ1-4; D call uncertain. V lost 3 bases to trimming and J lost 8 bases, with 22 bases between them. The CDR3 runs 17 residues. The CDR3 loop reads CASSFSVPGSVSEKLFF. DNA of the CDR3: TGTGCCAGCAGTTTTTCGGTTCCGGGGAGTGTATCGGAAAAACTGTTTTTT.

The chain employs TRBV29-1 and TRBJ2-3; TRBD1 might be the D (6 bases). Per the germline V gene, CDR1 is SQVTM and CDR2 is ANQGSEA. Trimming took off 1 base at V and 4 bases at J, with 18 bases between the two ends. CDR3 length: 16 amino acids. CDR3 sequence (DNA): TGCAGCGTTGAAGTTGTCCCCAGGGGAGACCCAGATACGCAGTATTTT. Amino acid sequence: CSVEVVPRGDPDTQYF.

This chain's CDR3 is CSVKTGLDRYEQYF. In DNA form, the CDR3 reads TGCAGCGTTAAGACGGGACTAGATCGCTACGAGCAGTACTTC. The V gene is TRBV29-1, the J gene TRBJ2-7; 8 bases fit TRBD2. The CDR3 is 14 residues long. The V gene's germline CDR1 is SQVTM and CDR2 ANQGSEA. V shed 5 bases and J 3 bases; nucleotides not matched to a gene: 9.

This chain links TRBV7-6 with TRBJ2-1; no definite D call. From germline, CDR1 is SGHVS and CDR2 FNYEAQ. The V end lost 2 bases, the J end lost 9 bases, and 8 bases lay between the germline ends. There are 12 residues in the CDR3. CDR3: CASSLKRSEQFF. In nucleotides, the CDR3 is TGTGCCAGCAGCTTAAAGAGGTCTGAGCAGTTCTTC. Supplemented by reference TRBV7-6 and TRBJ2-1, the full variable domain reads GAGVSQSPRYKVTKRGQDVALRCDPISGHVSLYWYRQALGQGPEFLTYFNYEAQQDKSGLPNDRFSAERPEGSISTLTIQRTEQRDSAMYRCASSLKRSEQFFGPGTRLTVL.

This clonotype was recorded a few times. This chain uses TRBV28 with TRBJ1-1, with D uncertain. V was cut by 3 bases and J by 7 bases, with 15 bases left in between. The CDR3 has 14 residues. Looked up from germline, CDR1 is MDHEN and CDR2 is SYDVKM. Here the CDR3 reads CASSLGPVRSEAFF. The CDR3 DNA reads as TGTGCCAGCAGTTTGGGCCCGGTGAGGAGTGAAGCTTTCTTT.

This clonotype has only a few counts. This chain connects TRBV3-1 to TRBJ1-5; D may be TRBD1 (5 bases). V gave up 2 bases and J gave up 5 bases, with 7 bases separating them. The CDR3 contains 13 residues. Germline V gene sequence: CDR1 LGHDT, CDR2 YNNKEL (reference sequence). CDR3 loop: CASSQQGHQPQHF. CDR3 DNA: TGTGCCAGCAGCCAACAGGGCCATCAGCCCCAGCATTTT.